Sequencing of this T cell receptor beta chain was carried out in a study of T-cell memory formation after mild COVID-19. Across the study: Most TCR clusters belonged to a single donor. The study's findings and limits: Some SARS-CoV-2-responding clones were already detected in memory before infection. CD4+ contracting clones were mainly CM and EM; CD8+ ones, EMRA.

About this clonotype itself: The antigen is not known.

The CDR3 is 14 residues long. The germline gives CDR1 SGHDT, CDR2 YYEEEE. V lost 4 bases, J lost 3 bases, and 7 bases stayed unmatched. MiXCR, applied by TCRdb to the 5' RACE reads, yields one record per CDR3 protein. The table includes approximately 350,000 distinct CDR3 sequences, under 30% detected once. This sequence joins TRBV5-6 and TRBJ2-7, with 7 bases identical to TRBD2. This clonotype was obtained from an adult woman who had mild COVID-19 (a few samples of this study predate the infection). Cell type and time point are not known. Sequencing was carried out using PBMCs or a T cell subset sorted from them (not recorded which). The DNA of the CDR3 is TGTGCCAGCAGCATACGGGGGGATATCTACGAGCAGTACTTC. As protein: CASSIRGDIYEQYF.